This T cell receptor beta chain was recovered during a study of T cell repertoires in aging, cancer and after chemotherapy. At the level of the study: Six age groups, ranging from 30 or younger to 70 or older, included the donors. Healthy donor repertoires were recorded over several months to years and showed clear clonal overlap. The whole study produced a dataset of roughly 8.6 million TCR reads. Study-level results: Across the chemotherapy interval, each cancer cohort showed higher median generation probability, suggesting thymic rebound.

Amplification of TCR beta used genomic DNA extracted from peripheral blood. Rearranged V-D-J TRB sequences were amplified with a mixed TRB-A/B primer pool. A single record per CDR3 protein comes from TCRdb applying MiXCR to the multiplex PCR reads. The repertoire holds more than 8,000 distinct CDR3 sequences, with roughly two fifths as singletons. For this clonotype: What it recognizes is unknown.

The CDR3 length is 15 residues. Unmatched junction bases numbered 8, after V lost 5 bases and J lost 4 bases. From germline, CDR1 is SQVTM and CDR2 ANQGSEA. The rearrangement links TRBV29-1 to TRBJ2-1; 10 bases are shared with TRBD2. What was sequenced was blood. The sequence was collected from a human donor in good health. The CDR3 here is CSVLGLAEIYNEQFF. The CDR3 bases are TGCAGCGTTCTAGGACTAGCGGAAATTTACAATGAGCAGTTCTTC.